A single sample is the source of the 21 T cell receptor beta chains below, sequenced in a study of blood T cell repertoires in COVID-19. Here immunoSEQ multiplex PCR was the method, and the copy in TCRdb shows in-frame clones only, minus some. The sample lists about 55,000 clones; just over 90% were seen once. The sample was peripheral blood. The source is a man aged 35-49 years with acute or convalescent COVID-19.

This chain connects TRBV27 to TRBJ1-5; 8 nucleotides agree with TRBD1. The CDR3 totals 15 residues. V lost 6 bases to trimming and J lost 5 bases; unmatched junction nucleotides: 9. Germline V gene lookup returns CDR1 MNHEY and CDR2 SMNVEV (reference sequence). The CDR3 here is CASSRGQGEDQPQHF. The CDR3, as DNA: TGTGCCAGCAGCAGAGGACAGGGCGAGGATCAGCCCCAGCATTTT.

The chain couples TRBV4-3 to TRBJ1-2, with D possibly matching TRBD1 (6 bases). Germline CDR1 is LGHNA and CDR2 is YSLEER. V shed 1 base and J shed 12 bases, with 21 bases lying between them. The CDR3 runs to 15 residues. In nucleotides, the CDR3 is TGCGCCAGCAGCCAAGTGCCCGGGGCAGGGGCGAGGAACACCTTC. It translates to CASSQVPGAGARNTF.

Worth noting for this clone: Other DNA sequences from this sample encode an identical CDR3 as well. The chain recombines TRBV30 with TRBJ2-7; TRBD2 aligns across 11 bases. Germline assignment: CDR1 GTSNPN and CDR2 SVGIG (reference sequence). The CDR3 spans 15 residues. V lost 0 bases and J lost 1; bases outside the gene matches: 2. CDR3 nucleotides: TGTGCCTGGAGTGTAGCTAGCGGGAGGTCCTACGAGCAGTACTTC. Translating gives CAWSVASGRSYEQYF.

The chain is built from TRBV9 and TRBJ2-3; D possibly corresponds to TRBD2 (6 bases). The CDR3 has 16 residues. V was pared by 3 bases and J by 5 bases, with 19 bases between. The germline V gene has CDR1 SGDLS and CDR2 YYNGEE. The DNA of the CDR3 is TGTGCCAGCAGCGCCCTAGGGGACTCCTGGCGAGATACGCAGTATTTT. This encodes CASSALGDSWRDTQYF.

CDR3 DNA sequence: TGTGCCAGCAGCCGAGGGCGGCTAGCGGGATCCACAGATACGCAGTATTTT. Protein sequence: CASSRGRLAGSTDTQYF. The chain couples TRBV3-1 (or the pseudogene TRBV3-2) to TRBJ2-3; 9 bases align to TRBD2. The CDR3 is 17 residues long. Germline trimming cut 4 bases from V and 2 bases from J; bases unmatched to any gene: 10. Germline CDR1 reads LGHDT; CDR2 reads YNNKEL (reference sequence).

This clone was observed a handful of times. V and J are TRBV10-3 and TRBJ1-5; weak D call: TRBD1 (6 bases). The CDR3 length is 13 residues. Germline loops: CDR1 ENHRY, CDR2 SYGVKD. V shed 2 bases and J shed 4 bases, with 6 bases lying between them. This CDR3 is CAISEGQNQPQHF. DNA of the CDR3: TGTGCCATCAGTGAGGGACAGAATCAGCCCCAGCATTTT.

CDR3 in DNA: TGTGCCAGCAGCCTGACCGGGACAGGGAACACTGAAGCTTTCTTT. Translated, it gives CASSLTGTGNTEAFF. The chain recombines TRBV11-3 with TRBJ1-1, with 8 bases fitting TRBD1. There are 15 residues in the CDR3. Germline trimming cut 5 bases from V and 1 base from J; bases unmatched to any gene: 6. The germline V gene has CDR1 SGHNT and CDR2 YENEEA.

This rearrangement joins TRBV7-9 to TRBJ2-5; a possible D gene is TRBD2 (5 bases). In germline, CDR1 is SEHNR, CDR2 FQNEAQ (reference sequence). The CDR3 extends over 15 amino acids. Trimming took 0 bases from V and 0 from J, leaving 8 bases between them. CDR3 region: CASSLALGDQETQYF. Here the CDR3 DNA reads TGTGCCAGCAGCTTAGCGCTCGGGGACCAAGAGACCCAGTACTTC.

V and J are TRBV5-4 and TRBJ1-6, with D unresolved. Trimming stripped 7 bases from V and 9 bases from J, with 17 bases between. This CDR3 is built from 14 residues. The germline CDR1 and CDR2 sequences are SGHNT and YYREEE (reference sequence). CDR3: CASQAPGSLSPLHF. In DNA form, the CDR3 reads TGTGCCAGCCAAGCCCCCGGGAGTCTTTCACCCCTCCACTTT.

The V gene is TRBV2, the J gene TRBJ2-6; no clear D gene. CDR3 length equals 12 residues. CDR1 is SNHLY, CDR2 FYNNEI, per germline. This chain's CDR3 is CSYSSGANVLTF. The CDR3 DNA sequence: TGTTCGTACTCCTCTGGGGCCAACGTCCTGACTTTC.

CDR3 coding DNA: TGTGCCAGTAGATTTTACGAGCTATTGAACAATGAGCAGTTCTTC. Translated, it gives CASRFYELLNNEQFF. V is TRBV13 and J is TRBJ2-1; no clear D gene. CDR3 length: 15 amino acids. Germline V gene sequence: CDR1 PRHDT, CDR2 FYEKMQ (reference sequence). Trimming removed 9 bases from V and 5 bases from J, with 20 bases in between.

V gene TRBV5-4 combines with J gene TRBJ2-7, with 7 positions matching TRBD1. The CDR3 is 13 residues long. The trim removed 4 bases at V and 4 bases at J, leaving 5 bases unmatched. Germline CDR1 SGHNT, CDR2 YYREEE (reference sequence). DNA of the CDR3: TGTGCCAGCAGCACGAAGACAGGGTACGAGCAGTACTTC. Its protein is CASSTKTGYEQYF.

The table lists this clone with a count of one. The rearrangement links TRBV7-6 to TRBJ1-3, with D tentatively TRBD1 (5 bases). The CDR3 totals 15 residues. The V end was cut by 5 bases, the J end by 0 bases, with 11 bases between. Germline V CDR1 and CDR2: SGHVS, FNYEAQ. CDR3 loop: CASSPTGPSGNTIYF. The DNA for the CDR3 is TGTGCCAGCAGCCCTACAGGTCCCTCTGGAAACACCATATATTTT.

The rearrangement links TRBV19 to TRBJ2-2; perhaps TRBD2 as D (5 bases). The V gene's germline CDR1 is LNHDA and CDR2 SQIVND (reference sequence). This CDR3 spans 15 amino acids. Trimming left V 4 bases short and J 1 base short, with 10 bases between. The CDR3 protein is CASSRRAENTGELFF. CDR3 DNA: TGTGCCAGTAGTAGGCGAGCGGAGAACACCGGGGAGCTGTTTTTT. The full variable domain, with the rest looked up from reference TRBV19 and TRBJ2-2, is DGGITQSPKYLFRKEGQNVTLSCEQNLNHDAMYWYRQDPGQGLRLIYYSQIVNDFQKGDIAEGYSVSREKKESFPLTVTSAQKNPTAFYLCASSRRAENTGELFFGEGSRLTVL.

The CDR3 sequence is CARGTARSDTQYF. In nucleotides, the CDR3 is TGTGCCAGGGGGACAGCCCGGTCAGATACGCAGTATTTT. The chain is built from TRBV2 and TRBJ2-3, with TRBD1 identical over 7 bases. V trimming: 9 bases; J trimming: 4 bases; junction bases outside the gene matches: 7. The CDR3 contains 13 residues. CDR1 and CDR2 from the germline V gene are SNHLY and FYNNEI.

This chain links TRBV10-3 with TRBJ1-3, with D uncertain. Germline CDR1 is ENHRY and CDR2 is SYGVKD. The CDR3 loop spans 15 amino acids. V dropped 0 bases and J dropped 0 bases, with 6 bases sitting between them. DNA for the CDR3: TGTGCCATCAGTGAGTCGGCAGGCTCTGGAAACACCATATATTTT. Its protein is CAISESAGSGNTIYF.

This rearrangement joins TRBV2 to TRBJ2-1; TRBD1 aligns across 10 bases. The CDR3 has 15 residues. V gave up 5 bases and J gave up 4 bases; unmatched junction bases: 5. Germline lookup yields CDR1 SNHLY and CDR2 FYNNEI. The CDR3: CASSPDRGRYNEQFF. The CDR3 nucleotides are TGTGCCAGCAGTCCAGACAGGGGGCGGTACAATGAGCAGTTCTTC. Filled out from reference TRBV2 and TRBJ2-1, the complete variable domain reads EPEVTQTPSHQVTQMGQEVILRCVPISNHLYFYWYRQILGQKVEFLVSFYNNEISEKSEIFDDQFSVERPDGSNFTLKIRSTKLEDSAMYFCASSPDRGRYNEQFFGPGTRLTVL.

This chain connects TRBV5-1 to TRBJ1-1; possible D gene TRBD1, 6 bases. The CDR3 runs to 14 residues. The V and J ends lost 2 bases and 1 base respectively, with 9 bases between them. Germline loops: CDR1 SGHRS, CDR2 YFSETQ. The CDR3 loop is CASSFQGSNTEAFF. The DNA of the CDR3 is TGCGCCAGCAGCTTTCAGGGGTCGAACACTGAAGCTTTCTTT.

V is TRBV2 and J is TRBJ1-1, with D maybe TRBD1 (5 bases). From germline, CDR1 is SNHLY and CDR2 FYNNEI. V dropped 9 bases and J dropped 5 bases, with 16 bases sitting between them. This CDR3 is 13 amino acids long. The CDR3 bases are TGTGCCAGTTTTCCACGGGGGGGAACTGAAGCTTTCTTT. Its translation: CASFPRGGTEAFF. The full variable domain, with the rest looked up from reference TRBV2 and TRBJ1-1, is EPEVTQTPSHQVTQMGQEVILRCVPISNHLYFYWYRQILGQKVEFLVSFYNNEISEKSEIFDDQFSVERPDGSNFTLKIRSTKLEDSAMYFCASFPRGGTEAFFGQGTRLTVV.

The V and J genes are TRBV10-3 and TRBJ2-3; 8 bases line up with TRBD2. CDR3 size: 17 residues. V dropped 2 bases and J dropped 0; count of bases not matched to a gene: 7. Germline V gene sequence: CDR1 ENHRY, CDR2 SYGVKD. The CDR3 reads CAISEPLAGTSTDTQYF. As DNA, the CDR3 is TGTGCCATCAGTGAGCCTTTAGCGGGAACTAGCACAGATACGCAGTATTTT.

The gene calls are TRBV4-2 and TRBJ2-1, with D possibly matching TRBD1 (6 bases). The ends were cut back, 1 base at V and 7 bases at J, with 11 bases in the middle. The CDR3 contains 14 residues. From germline, CDR1 is LGHNA and CDR2 YNFKEQ. CDR3 in amino acids: CASSQGVQGNEQFF. In DNA form, the CDR3 reads TGTGCCAGCAGCCAAGGCGTTCAGGGGAATGAGCAGTTCTTC.